The 2 T cell receptor beta chains below all came from one sample that was sequenced in a study of cytomegalovirus exposure and HLA in healthy donors. 60 Vbeta and 13 Jbeta primers were used in PCR. The repertoire was sequenced with immunoSEQ multiplex PCR; TCRdb's copy has only in-frame clones and lacks some. The data hold roughly 250,000 clones, with 80% observed a single time. What was sequenced was PBMCs. These receptors were collected from a girl aged 2 to 10 in good health and CMV-seronegative.

The V and J genes are TRBV12-5 and TRBJ2-1, with 8 nucleotides matching TRBD2. The ends lost 4 bases at V and 9 bases at J; junction bases unmatched: 14. The CDR3 is 16 amino acids. CDR1 is LGHNT and CDR2 is FRNRAP in the germline V gene. The CDR3 DNA reads TGTGCTAGTGGTTCTCCGGGACTAGTTCTAGCCGCTGAGCAGTTCTTC. Its translation is CASGSPGLVLAAEQFF.

This clone was counted a few times. The rearrangement uses TRBV10-3 and TRBJ1-5; the D gene is possibly TRBD1 (5 bases). The germline V gene has CDR1 ENHRY and CDR2 SYGVKD. V was cut by 0 bases and J by 6 bases, with 12 bases left in between. The CDR3 runs 15 residues. The CDR3 spells CAISESAGGSQPQHF. The CDR3 region has the DNA TGTGCCATCAGTGAGTCTGCCGGGGGGTCTCAGCCCCAGCATTTT.